What follows are 15 T cell receptor beta chains derived from one specimen sequenced in a study of blood T cell repertoires in COVID-19. Clones were read by immunoSEQ multiplex PCR, and TCRdb kept only the in-frame ones, dropping some. The sample has 150,000 to 200,000 clones, over 75% seen once; the top ten hold approximately 9.9%. Sequenced input: PBMCs or T cells enriched from blood (not recorded which). The receptors here all came from a man aged 45-60 years who had recovered from COVID-19.

J is TRBJ2-2 and V is TRBV4-1, with 13 bases lining up with TRBD2. The trim removed 1 base at V and 1 base at J, leaving 9 bases unmatched. The CDR3 has 20 amino acids. CDR1 MGHRA and CDR2 YSYEKL come from the germline V gene. DNA of the CDR3: TGCGCCAGCAGCCAAGCCCGAGGACTAGCGGGAGCGGGGAACACCGGGGAGCTGTTTTTT. Translation: CASSQARGLAGAGNTGELFF.

This clone was seen a handful of times. The V call is TRBV27, the J call TRBJ1-5; TRBD1 is a possible D gene (5 bases). V was shortened by 6 bases and J by 9 bases, with 15 bases between the two germline ends. In germline, CDR1 is MNHEY, CDR2 SMNVEV (reference sequence). The CDR3 totals 13 residues. CDR3 sequence (DNA): TGTGCCAGCAGCTGGGGCTCTTTTGGGCCCCAGCATTTT. Translating it yields CASSWGSFGPQHF.

The chain recombines TRBV19 with TRBJ1-1; no clear D gene. V lost 8 bases and J lost 1, with 5 bases in between. CDR1 and CDR2 from the germline V gene are LNHDA and SQIVND (reference sequence). This CDR3 is built from 11 residues. The CDR3 coding sequence is TGTGCCAGTCTCGGGAACACTGAAGCTTTCTTT. This translates into CASLGNTEAFF.

This clone was detected once. The rearrangement joins TRBV5-5 to TRBJ2-2, with a tentative D call TRBD2 (5 bases). Trimming removed 2 bases from V and 1 base from J, with 9 bases in between. CDR1 is SGHKS and CDR2 is YYEKEE in the germline V gene (reference sequence). The CDR3 runs 15 residues. The CDR3 loop is CASSFGVENTGELFF. CDR3 DNA: TGTGCCAGCAGCTTCGGGGTGGAGAACACCGGGGAGCTGTTTTTT.

This clone has only one observation. V is TRBV10-2 and J is TRBJ2-7; 8 bases align to TRBD2. CDR3 length equals 15 residues. The ends lost 2 bases at V and 4 bases at J; junction bases unmatched: 7. Looked up from germline, CDR1 is WSHSY and CDR2 is SAAADI. The CDR3 loop is CASSEPQAGEYEQYF. In DNA, the CDR3 is TGCGCCAGCAGTGAGCCCCAAGCGGGAGAATACGAGCAGTACTTC.

This clone showed up just a few times. The V call is TRBV7-2, the J call TRBJ1-2, with 8 bases matching TRBD1. The CDR3 extends over 16 amino acids. The germline V gene has CDR1 SGHTA and CDR2 FQGNSA. Trimming cost V 4 bases and J 6 bases; bases outside gene matches: 13. CDR3 nucleotide sequence: TGTGCCAGCAGCTCTACTCGACAGGGGCTTGTTAATGGCTACACCTTC. Encoded protein: CASSSTRQGLVNGYTF.

The V gene is TRBV20-1, the J gene TRBJ2-1; no firm D call. Germline-derived CDR1 and CDR2 are DFQATT and SNEGSKA (reference sequence). This CDR3 contains 11 residues. The germline V and J ends were trimmed by 5 bases and 4 bases, with 6 bases remaining between them. DNA of the CDR3: TGCAGTGCTCCCCATTACAATGAGCAGTTCTTC. Protein product: CSAPHYNEQFF.

V usage is TRBV7-2 and J usage is TRBJ2-7; the D is unclear. Trimming stripped 5 bases from V and 2 bases from J, with 10 bases between. Germline V gene sequence: CDR1 SGHTA, CDR2 FQGNSA. This CDR3 is 13 amino acids long. The CDR3 nucleotides read TGTGCCAGCAGCCATCGCGTCACCTACGAGCAGTACTTC. Amino acids: CASSHRVTYEQYF.

This chain links TRBV7-2 with TRBJ2-5; TRBD2 matches 8 bases. The CDR3 is 16 amino acids. Per the germline V gene, CDR1 is SGHTA and CDR2 is FQGNSA. Trimming at V came to 6 bases and at J to 3 bases, leaving 12 bases not matched to a gene. The CDR3 loop reads CASSLSGGAGEETQYF. In nucleotides, the CDR3 is TGTGCCAGCAGTCTCAGCGGTGGAGCGGGAGAAGAGACCCAGTACTTC.

The chain uses TRBV27 and TRBJ2-2, with TRBD1 matching over 7 bases. Losses at the gene ends were 5 bases for V and 3 bases for J; bases not matched to a gene: 9. The germline CDR1 and CDR2 sequences are MNHEY and SMNVEV (reference sequence). The CDR3 totals 16 residues. The CDR3 is CASSPNRDRYTGELFF. In DNA form, the CDR3 reads TGTGCCAGCAGTCCCAACCGGGACAGATACACCGGGGAGCTGTTTTTT.

This sequence joins TRBV7-8 and TRBJ1-5; 9 nucleotides match TRBD1. CDR1 is SGHVS and CDR2 is FQNEAQ in the germline V gene. The CDR3 consists of 15 residues. With 0 bases clipped from V and 7 bases from J, the junction kept 4 bases outside the gene matches. The CDR3 DNA follows: TGTGCCAGCAGCTTAGCCCCGGACAGGGGCCAGCCCCAGCATTTT. It yields the protein CASSLAPDRGQPQHF. Full variable domain (remainder filled in from reference TRBV7-8 and TRBJ1-5): GAGVSQSPRYKVAKRGQDVALRCDPISGHVSLFWYQQALGQGPEFLTYFQNEAQLDKSGLPSDRFFAERPEGSVSTLKIQRTQQEDSAVYLCASSLAPDRGQPQHFGDGTRLSIL.

The V gene is TRBV3-1 (or the pseudogene TRBV3-2), the J gene TRBJ2-3, with D maybe TRBD2 (6 bases). There are 16 residues in the CDR3. Germline values: CDR1 LGHDT, CDR2 YNNKEL (reference sequence). Trimming took off 2 bases at V and 5 bases at J, with 17 bases between the two ends. The CDR3 DNA is TGTGCCAGCAGCCAACCCCTTGACCGAGCGGGAGATACGCAGTATTTT. As protein: CASSQPLDRAGDTQYF.

V usage is TRBV5-1 and J usage is TRBJ1-6, with 9 nucleotides matching TRBD1. Trimming at V came to 3 bases and at J to 7 bases, leaving 8 bases not matched to a gene. CDR3 length: 16 amino acids. Germline lookup yields CDR1 SGHRS and CDR2 YFSETQ. In DNA form, the CDR3 reads TGCGCCAGCAGCTCGACAGGGGGGGGCCTCAATTCACCCCTCCACTTT. Translated: CASSSTGGGLNSPLHF.

The chain uses TRBV4-1 and TRBJ2-3, with D uncertain. The germline CDR1 and CDR2 sequences are MGHRA and YSYEKL. The CDR3 is 14 residues long. V was clipped by 1 base and J by 2 bases, with 7 bases between them. CDR3 in DNA: TGCGCCAGCAGCCAAGGAGGAGACACAGATACGCAGTATTTT. Its protein is CASSQGGDTDTQYF.

The chain carries TRBV3-1 (or the pseudogene TRBV3-2) and TRBJ1-4; tentatively, D is TRBD1 (6 bases). The CDR3 contains 13 residues. Trimming left V 7 bases short and J 5 bases short, with 11 bases between. Germline loops: CDR1 LGHDT, CDR2 YNNKEL (reference sequence). The CDR3: CASTGRGNEKLFF. DNA for the CDR3: TGTGCCAGCACGGGGAGGGGGAATGAAAAACTGTTTTTT.